A single T cell receptor beta chain is shown here with its context. Its matching antigen is unknown. Profiled with immunoSEQ multiplex PCR; TCRdb holds only in-frame clones, not every one. In the table there are tens of thousands of clones, 70% to 75% of which are singletons. This sample stems from a study of memory CD4+ T cells and cytomegalovirus serostatus. Background on the study: Healthy Belgian adult donors included about nine CMV-positive and some 24 CMV-negative people.

V lost 1 base and J 2 bases, leaving 6 bases between the germline ends. The CDR3 is 15 amino acids. The germline V gene encodes CDR1 MNHEY and CDR2 SMNVEV (reference sequence). Single viable CD3+CD4+CD8-CD45RO+ cells were sorted as the memory CD4+ T cells. Serostatus was set by detecting CMV pp150, pp28, p38, p52 IgG. General study findings and limits: Suggested: most of the CMV-linked TCR signature lies in CD4+ memory cells. Of under 200 reported CMV TCRbeta sequences, 67 were found in memory CD4+ repertoires.

Sequences were obtained from memory CD4+ T cells from blood. The chain combines TRBV27 with TRBJ2-6, with D perhaps TRBD2 (5 bases). The TCR was taken from an adult in good health and CMV-seropositive. CDR3 residues: CASSLLEAGANVLTF. CDR3 bases: TGTGCCAGCAGTTTATTGGAGGCTGGGGCCAACGTCCTGACTTTC.